This TCR beta chain derives from a study of cytomegalovirus exposure and HLA in healthy donors. General study findings and limits: What was likely a sequencing artifact was a cluster of highly shared sequence variants.

V lost 4 bases to trimming and J lost 2 bases, with 12 bases between them. This CDR3 has 15 amino acids. Germline loops: CDR1 MGHRA, CDR2 YSYEKL. On this clone: Its antigen remains unknown.

PCR employed 60 Vbeta and 13 Jbeta primers. The protocol was immunoSEQ multiplex PCR, while the TCRdb copy is restricted to in-frame clones and leaves out a portion. The sample contains 100,000 or so clones, more than 80% of which appear only once. Material: PBMCs. The chain carries TRBV4-1 and TRBJ1-5, with no clear D. This TCR came from a man aged 30-40 years in good health and CMV-seronegative. CDR3 amino acids: CASSPTGTGNQPQHF. CDR3 DNA: TGCGCCAGCAGCCCGACGGGTACGGGCAATCAGCCCCAGCATTTT.